Listed below are T cell receptor beta chains from one sample, sequenced in a study of blood T cells in healthy people across ages. TCRdb recomputed calls from the 5' RACE reads with MiXCR, one row per CDR3 protein. The table includes more than 900,000 distinct CDR3 sequences, less than 25% detected once. The sample was also linked to a second study, of T cells of mothers and their children.

Sequencing was performed on blood. The receptors here all came from a girl aged 2 to 10 in good health. The CDR3 runs from the conserved cysteine through the conserved F or W. A D gene is named only where the DNA matches it firmly. Clone size is given for some rows only: seen once, a few or many times, or a class if the clone is expanded.

D: .; V: TRBV5-1; J: TRBJ1-4; size: .; CDR3: CASSYGTGGLFF; DNA: TGCGCCAGCAGCTACGGAACGGGCGGACTGTTTTTT
D: .; V: TRBV20-1; J: TRBJ1-1; size: few; CDR3: CSARDRREVTDTEAFF; DNA: TGCAGTGCTAGAGATCGCAGGGAGGTTACGGACACTGAAGCTTTCTTT
D: .; V: TRBV7-7; J: TRBJ1-4; size: few; CDR3: CASSPYEGNEKLFF; DNA: TGTGCTAGCAGCCCCTACGAGGGTAATGAAAAACTGTTTTTT
D: TRBD2; V: TRBV4-1; J: TRBJ2-1; size: few; CDR3: CASSPGLAESSYNEQFF; DNA: TGCGCCAGCAGCCCTGGACTAGCCGAGAGCTCCTACAATGAGCAGTTCTTC
D: TRBD1; V: TRBV5-1; J: TRBJ2-1; size: .; CDR3: CASSWPTGESYNEQFF; DNA: TGCGCCAGCAGCTGGCCAACAGGGGAATCATACAATGAGCAGTTCTTC
D: .; V: TRBV3-1; J: TRBJ1-5; size: few; CDR3: CASSPTSSSNQPQHF; DNA: TGTGCCAGCAGCCCCACCTCGAGTAGCAATCAGCCCCAGCATTTT
D: TRBD1; V: TRBV9; J: TRBJ1-2; size: .; CDR3: CASSGTGTGGREGYTF; DNA: TGTGCCAGCAGCGGGACCGGGACAGGGGGCAGGGAAGGCTACACCTTC
D: TRBD2; V: TRBV28; J: TRBJ2-1; size: .; CDR3: CASSIGTSGRSTCQSF; DNA: TGTGCCAGCAGTATCGGGACTAGCGGGAGGTCTACATGTCAGTCCTTC
D: .; V: TRBV13; J: TRBJ2-2; size: few; CDR3: CASSYQGQGTGELFF; DNA: TGTGCCAGCAGCTACCAAGGGCAGGGGACCGGGGAGCTGTTTTTT
D: .; V: TRBV6-1; J: TRBJ2-1; size: .; CDR3: CASSDRADSYNEQFF; DNA: TGTGCCAGCAGTGACAGAGCGGACTCCTACAATGAGCAGTTCTTC
D: .; V: TRBV20-1; J: TRBJ2-1; size: .; CDR3: CSAIPDSDFYNEQFF; DNA: TGCAGTGCTATTCCGGACTCCGACTTCTACAATGAGCAGTTCTTC
D: .; V: TRBV5-6; J: TRBJ1-2; size: few; CDR3: CASSMTGWGYTF; DNA: TGTGCCAGCAGCATGACAGGATGGGGCTACACCTTC
D: .; V: TRBV7-6; J: TRBJ2-1; size: once; CDR3: CASSLGSTGFGAYNEQFF; DNA: TGTGCCAGCAGCTTAGGATCTACAGGGTTTGGAGCCTACAATGAGCAGTTCTTC
D: .; V: TRBV5-1; J: TRBJ2-1; size: .; CDR3: CASSNPTRNEQFF; DNA: TGCGCCAGCAGCAACCCTACTCGCAATGAGCAGTTCTTC
D: TRBD1; V: TRBV12-3/TRBV12-4; J: TRBJ2-6; size: .; CDR3: CAILSTGTGKPGANVLTF; DNA: TGTGCCATCCTTTCTACCGGGACAGGGAAACCTGGGGCCAACGTCCTGACTTTC
D: .; V: TRBV5-1; J: TRBJ1-4; size: few; CDR3: CASALRGETNEKLFF; DNA: TGCGCCAGCGCTCTGAGGGGGGAGACTAATGAAAAACTGTTTTTT
D: .; V: TRBV29-1; J: TRBJ1-2; size: few; CDR3: CSVGPGLDYGYTF; DNA: TGCAGCGTAGGGCCGGGGCTCGACTATGGCTACACCTTC
D: TRBD1; V: TRBV9; J: TRBJ2-7; size: .; CDR3: CASSVGGTGVQQYF; DNA: TGTGCCAGCAGCGTAGGAGGGACAGGGGTGCAGCAGTACTTC
D: .; V: TRBV3-1; J: TRBJ1-3; size: .; CDR3: CASSPGAGSGNTIYF; DNA: TGTGCCAGCAGCCCGGGCGCAGGGTCTGGAAACACCATATATTTT
D: .; V: TRBV6-5; J: TRBJ2-3; size: .; CDR3: CASSTSNRASNGDTQYF; DNA: TGTGCCAGCAGTACATCGAACAGGGCTAGTAATGGGGATACGCAGTATTTT